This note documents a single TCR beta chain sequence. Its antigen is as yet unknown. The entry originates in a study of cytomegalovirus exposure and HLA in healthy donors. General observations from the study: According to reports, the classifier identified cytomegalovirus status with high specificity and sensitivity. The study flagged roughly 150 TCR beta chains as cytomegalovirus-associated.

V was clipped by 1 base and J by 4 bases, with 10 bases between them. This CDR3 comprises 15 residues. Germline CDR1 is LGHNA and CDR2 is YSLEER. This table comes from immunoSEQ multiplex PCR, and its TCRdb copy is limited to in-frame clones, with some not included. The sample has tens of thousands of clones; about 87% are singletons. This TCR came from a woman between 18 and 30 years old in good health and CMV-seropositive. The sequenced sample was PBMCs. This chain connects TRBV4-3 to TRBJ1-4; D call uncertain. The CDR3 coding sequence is TGCGCCAGCAGCCAAGGATTATCAGTTAATGAAAAACTGTTTTTT. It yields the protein CASSQGLSVNEKLFF.